These T cell receptor beta chains were read from a single sample in a study of CD8 T cells in Susac syndrome. TCRdb used MiXCR to reprocess the immunoSEQ multiplex PCR reads, holding one entry per CDR3 protein. The repertoire consists of approximately 190,000 distinct CDR3 sequences, with roughly 90% occurring once and the leading ten covering 0.085% to 0.1%. Sequencing was done on a sample of CD4+ T cells from PBMCs. These receptors were collected from a human donor with Susac syndrome. CDR3s include the opening cysteine and the closing phenylalanine or tryptophan. Fields, in order: J gene, D gene, V gene, CDR3 length, clone size, CDR3 protein, CDR3 DNA. The D gene is left open where the match is weak. Expanded clones get a size class; other rows say once, few or many, or leave the size out.

j_call: TRBJ2-5
d_call: NA
v_call: TRBV30
cdr3_length: 14
clone_size: NA
cdr3_aa: CAWSVGGSQETQYF
cdr3_nt: TGTGCCTGGAGTGTTGGGGGGTCCCAAGAGACCCAGTACTTC

j_call: TRBJ2-7
d_call: TRBD2
v_call: TRBV7-9
cdr3_length: 15
clone_size: NA
cdr3_aa: CASSLVASGGYEQYF
cdr3_nt: TGTGCCAGCAGCTTAGTGGCTAGCGGTGGGTACGAGCAGTACTTC

j_call: TRBJ2-7
d_call: TRBD2
v_call: TRBV19
cdr3_length: 14
clone_size: NA
cdr3_aa: CASNQRGPSYEQYF
cdr3_nt: TGTGCCAGTAACCAGCGGGGGCCCTCCTACGAGCAGTACTTC

j_call: TRBJ1-2
d_call: TRBD1
v_call: TRBV4-2
cdr3_length: 15
clone_size: few
cdr3_aa: CASSQEQGDNYGYTF
cdr3_nt: TGTGCCAGCAGCCAGGAACAGGGGGACAACTATGGCTACACCTTC

j_call: TRBJ2-2
d_call: NA
v_call: TRBV2
cdr3_length: 13
clone_size: NA
cdr3_aa: CASSARNTGELFF
cdr3_nt: TGTGCCAGCAGTGCTAGGAACACCGGGGAGCTGTTTTTT

j_call: TRBJ2-7
d_call: NA
v_call: TRBV5-1
cdr3_length: 11
clone_size: once
cdr3_aa: CASSRDYEQYF
cdr3_nt: TGCGCCAGCAGCCGCGATTACGAGCAGTACTTC

j_call: TRBJ1-4
d_call: NA
v_call: TRBV19
cdr3_length: 12
clone_size: NA
cdr3_aa: CASSLQEEKLFF
cdr3_nt: TGTGCCAGTTCTTTACAGGAGGAAAAACTGTTTTTT

j_call: TRBJ1-1
d_call: TRBD1
v_call: TRBV27
cdr3_length: 15
clone_size: NA
cdr3_aa: CASSLTGTGSAEAFF
cdr3_nt: TGTGCCAGCAGTTTAACAGGGACAGGGAGCGCTGAAGCTTTCTTT

j_call: TRBJ2-4
d_call: TRBD1
v_call: TRBV2
cdr3_length: 14
clone_size: NA
cdr3_aa: CASSVLGQINIQYF
cdr3_nt: TGTGCCAGCAGCGTTCTGGGACAGATAAACATTCAGTACTTC

j_call: TRBJ2-2
d_call: NA
v_call: TRBV20-1
cdr3_length: 12
clone_size: few
cdr3_aa: CSARTNTGELFF
cdr3_nt: TGCAGTGCTAGGACTAACACCGGGGAGCTGTTTTTT

j_call: TRBJ1-1
d_call: NA
v_call: TRBV29-1
cdr3_length: 13
clone_size: NA
cdr3_aa: CSVGTGTFTEAFF
cdr3_nt: TGCAGCGTTGGAACAGGGACATTTACTGAAGCTTTCTTT

j_call: TRBJ2-3
d_call: TRBD2
v_call: TRBV27
cdr3_length: 17
clone_size: NA
cdr3_aa: CASAGLGLVSSTDTQYF
cdr3_nt: TGTGCCAGCGCCGGATTGGGACTAGTGTCGTCGACAGATACGCAGTATTTT

j_call: TRBJ1-4
d_call: NA
v_call: TRBV13
cdr3_length: 12
clone_size: few
cdr3_aa: CASSLPGEKLFF
cdr3_nt: TGTGCCAGCAGCTTACCAGGGGAAAAACTGTTTTTT

j_call: TRBJ2-5
d_call: NA
v_call: TRBV19
cdr3_length: 13
clone_size: NA
cdr3_aa: CASSAKTAKTQYF
cdr3_nt: TGTGCCAGTAGTGCCAAGACAGCTAAGACCCAGTACTTC

j_call: TRBJ2-3
d_call: NA
v_call: TRBV7-2
cdr3_length: 16
clone_size: NA
cdr3_aa: CASSPTGGGLTDTQYF
cdr3_nt: TGTGCCAGCAGCCCTACTGGCGGGGGCCTCACAGATACGCAGTATTTT

j_call: TRBJ1-1
d_call: TRBD1
v_call: TRBV3-1
cdr3_length: 15
clone_size: NA
cdr3_aa: CASSHQTGMNTEAFF
cdr3_nt: TGTGCCAGCAGCCACCAGACAGGGATGAACACTGAAGCTTTCTTT

j_call: TRBJ1-1
d_call: TRBD1
v_call: TRBV9
cdr3_length: 16
clone_size: NA
cdr3_aa: CASTIGQGGMNTEAFF
cdr3_nt: TGTGCCAGCACCATCGGACAGGGGGGAATGAACACTGAAGCTTTCTTT

j_call: TRBJ2-7
d_call: TRBD2
v_call: TRBV5-1
cdr3_length: 14
clone_size: NA
cdr3_aa: CASSLAPGGNEQYF
cdr3_nt: TGCGCCAGCAGCTTGGCCCCGGGGGGAAACGAGCAGTACTTC

j_call: TRBJ2-7
d_call: TRBD1
v_call: TRBV5-1
cdr3_length: 15
clone_size: few
cdr3_aa: CASSWLQGASDEQYF
cdr3_nt: TGCGCCAGCAGCTGGTTACAGGGGGCTTCCGACGAGCAGTACTTC

j_call: TRBJ1-3
d_call: NA
v_call: TRBV5-1
cdr3_length: 16
clone_size: NA
cdr3_aa: CASSLWSLGSGNTIYF
cdr3_nt: TGCGCCAGCAGCTTGTGGTCACTCGGCTCTGGAAACACCATATATTTT

j_call: TRBJ2-7
d_call: NA
v_call: TRBV29-1
cdr3_length: 12
clone_size: NA
cdr3_aa: CSVSKGPYEQYF
cdr3_nt: TGCAGCGTTTCTAAGGGCCCCTACGAGCAGTACTTC

j_call: TRBJ1-1
d_call: TRBD1
v_call: TRBV19
cdr3_length: 15
clone_size: NA
cdr3_aa: CASTPGQGWGTEAFF
cdr3_nt: TGTGCCAGTACCCCGGGACAGGGGTGGGGAACTGAAGCTTTCTTT

j_call: TRBJ2-5
d_call: NA
v_call: TRBV5-1
cdr3_length: 15
clone_size: NA
cdr3_aa: CASSLRDAGQETQYF
cdr3_nt: TGCGCCAGCAGCTTGAGAGACGCAGGGCAAGAGACCCAGTACTTC

j_call: TRBJ2-5
d_call: NA
v_call: TRBV7-2
cdr3_length: 14
clone_size: once
cdr3_aa: CASSLPGVQETQYF
cdr3_nt: TGTGCCAGCAGCTTACCGGGTGTCCAAGAGACCCAGTACTTC

j_call: TRBJ2-1
d_call: NA
v_call: TRBV10-3
cdr3_length: 12
clone_size: NA
cdr3_aa: CAISGDNNEQFF
cdr3_nt: TGTGCCATCAGTGGAGATAACAATGAGCAGTTCTTC

j_call: TRBJ1-3
d_call: NA
v_call: TRBV4-1
cdr3_length: 15
clone_size: NA
cdr3_aa: CASSQVLTGINTIYF
cdr3_nt: TGCGCCAGCAGCCAAGTCCTCACTGGCATAAACACCATATATTTT

j_call: TRBJ2-1
d_call: TRBD1
v_call: TRBV20-1
cdr3_length: 14
clone_size: NA
cdr3_aa: CSAKDRGLYNEQFF
cdr3_nt: TGCAGTGCTAAGGACAGGGGACTCTACAATGAGCAGTTCTTC

j_call: TRBJ2-7
d_call: NA
v_call: TRBV3-1
cdr3_length: 14
clone_size: few
cdr3_aa: CASSQDRYGSEQYF
cdr3_nt: TGTGCCAGCAGCCAAGATAGGTATGGATCCGAGCAGTACTTC

j_call: TRBJ2-3
d_call: NA
v_call: TRBV18
cdr3_length: 14
clone_size: NA
cdr3_aa: CASSHGVPTDTQYF
cdr3_nt: TGTGCCAGCTCACACGGGGTTCCCACAGATACGCAGTATTTT

j_call: TRBJ2-3
d_call: NA
v_call: TRBV20-1
cdr3_length: 13
clone_size: NA
cdr3_aa: CSARAGQADTQYF
cdr3_nt: TGCAGTGCTAGGGCGGGGCAGGCAGATACGCAGTATTTT

j_call: TRBJ2-1
d_call: NA
v_call: TRBV6-1
cdr3_length: 13
clone_size: NA
cdr3_aa: CASSERGSNEQFF
cdr3_nt: TGTGCCAGCAGTGAAAGGGGAAGCAATGAGCAGTTCTTC

j_call: TRBJ2-5
d_call: NA
v_call: TRBV7-9
cdr3_length: 13
clone_size: NA
cdr3_aa: CASRNAQGRAQYF
cdr3_nt: TGTGCCAGCAGGAACGCCCAGGGTCGAGCCCAGTACTTC

j_call: TRBJ2-1
d_call: TRBD2
v_call: TRBV20-1
cdr3_length: 15
clone_size: NA
cdr3_aa: CSALASGSTYNEQFF
cdr3_nt: TGCAGTGCGTTGGCTAGCGGGAGTACCTACAATGAGCAGTTCTTC

j_call: TRBJ1-4
d_call: TRBD1
v_call: TRBV12-3/TRBV12-4
cdr3_length: 13
clone_size: few
cdr3_aa: CASSRTGGEKLFF
cdr3_nt: TGTGCCAGCAGTCGGACAGGGGGAGAAAAACTGTTTTTT

j_call: TRBJ2-7
d_call: NA
v_call: TRBV28
cdr3_length: 13
clone_size: NA
cdr3_aa: CASRAHGTYEQYF
cdr3_nt: TGTGCCAGCAGGGCGCACGGGACCTACGAGCAGTACTTC

j_call: TRBJ2-5
d_call: NA
v_call: TRBV29-1
cdr3_length: 15
clone_size: NA
cdr3_aa: CSVEDLSAVQETQYF
cdr3_nt: TGCAGCGTTGAAGATCTATCAGCGGTACAAGAGACCCAGTACTTC

j_call: TRBJ1-6
d_call: NA
v_call: TRBV12-3/TRBV12-4
cdr3_length: 13
clone_size: NA
cdr3_aa: CASSLGSERPLHF
cdr3_nt: TGTGCCAGCAGTTTAGGTTCGGAGAGACCCCTCCACTTT

j_call: TRBJ2-7
d_call: TRBD2
v_call: TRBV5-1
cdr3_length: 15
clone_size: NA
cdr3_aa: CASSLVSGSSYEQYF
cdr3_nt: TGCGCCAGCAGCTTGGTTAGCGGGAGTTCCTACGAGCAGTACTTC

j_call: TRBJ2-3
d_call: NA
v_call: TRBV5-1
cdr3_length: 14
clone_size: NA
cdr3_aa: CASSFGRERDTQYF
cdr3_nt: TGCGCCAGCAGCTTTGGCCGGGAGAGGGATACGCAGTATTTT

j_call: TRBJ2-7
d_call: TRBD1
v_call: TRBV7-9
cdr3_length: 14
clone_size: NA
cdr3_aa: CASSPTGEPYEQYF
cdr3_nt: TGTGCCAGCAGCCCCACAGGGGAACCGTACGAGCAGTACTTC

j_call: TRBJ1-5
d_call: NA
v_call: TRBV6-5
cdr3_length: 15
clone_size: NA
cdr3_aa: CASSYSTAGNQPQHF
cdr3_nt: TGTGCCAGCAGTTACTCAACAGCGGGCAATCAGCCCCAGCATTTT

j_call: TRBJ2-7
d_call: NA
v_call: TRBV7-9
cdr3_length: 15
clone_size: NA
cdr3_aa: CASSSRGVKDYEQYF
cdr3_nt: TGTGCCAGCAGCTCGAGAGGGGTAAAGGACTACGAGCAGTACTTC

j_call: TRBJ1-1
d_call: NA
v_call: TRBV5-4
cdr3_length: 13
clone_size: NA
cdr3_aa: CASSFLIDTEAFF
cdr3_nt: TGTGCCAGCAGCTTTCTTATCGACACTGAAGCTTTCTTT

j_call: TRBJ2-2
d_call: TRBD1
v_call: TRBV6-1
cdr3_length: 15
clone_size: NA
cdr3_aa: CASSMDRVDTGELFF
cdr3_nt: TGTGCCAGCAGTATGGACAGGGTGGACACCGGGGAGCTGTTTTTT

j_call: TRBJ1-5
d_call: NA
v_call: TRBV7-9
cdr3_length: 16
clone_size: NA
cdr3_aa: CASSLRRDRGNQPQHF
cdr3_nt: TGTGCCAGCAGCTTACGCAGGGATAGAGGCAATCAGCCCCAGCATTTT

j_call: TRBJ1-5
d_call: TRBD1
v_call: TRBV2
cdr3_length: 13
clone_size: NA
cdr3_aa: CASKGQNNQPQHF
cdr3_nt: TGTGCCAGCAAGGGACAGAATAATCAGCCCCAGCATTTT

j_call: TRBJ1-1
d_call: NA
v_call: TRBV5-1
cdr3_length: 13
clone_size: NA
cdr3_aa: CASSMTDKTEAFF
cdr3_nt: TGCGCCAGCAGCATGACAGATAAGACTGAAGCTTTCTTT

j_call: TRBJ2-7
d_call: NA
v_call: TRBV11-2
cdr3_length: 15
clone_size: NA
cdr3_aa: CASSKWSGAAYEQYF
cdr3_nt: TGTGCCAGCAGCAAGTGGTCAGGGGCCGCCTACGAGCAGTACTTC

j_call: TRBJ1-5
d_call: TRBD1
v_call: TRBV20-1
cdr3_length: 14
clone_size: NA
cdr3_aa: CSALPLSGGRSQHF
cdr3_nt: TGCAGTGCTCTCCCGTTATCAGGGGGAAGGAGCCAGCATTTT

j_call: TRBJ2-5
d_call: NA
v_call: TRBV9
cdr3_length: 13
clone_size: NA
cdr3_aa: CASSQDLKETQYF
cdr3_nt: TGTGCCAGCAGCCAGGACCTAAAAGAGACCCAGTACTTC